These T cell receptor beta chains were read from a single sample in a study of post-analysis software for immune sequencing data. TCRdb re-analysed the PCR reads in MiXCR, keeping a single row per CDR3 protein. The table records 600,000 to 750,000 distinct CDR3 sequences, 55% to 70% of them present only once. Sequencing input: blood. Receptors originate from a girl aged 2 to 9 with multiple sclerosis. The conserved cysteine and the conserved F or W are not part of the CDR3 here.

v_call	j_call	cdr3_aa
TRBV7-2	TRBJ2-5	ASGLQGWSQETQY
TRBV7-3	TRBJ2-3	ASSLTSASVPDTQY
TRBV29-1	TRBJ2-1	SVEDSGRGYNEQF
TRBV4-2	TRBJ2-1	ASSQELYNEQF
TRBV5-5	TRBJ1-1	ASSPRDRNTEAF
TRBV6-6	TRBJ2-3	ASSPGQATITDTQY
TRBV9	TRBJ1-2	ASRTWANYGYT
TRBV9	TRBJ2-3	ASSVTSGDTQY
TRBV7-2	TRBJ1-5	ASSPDRARSNQPQH
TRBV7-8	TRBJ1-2	ASSGGTGGDGYT
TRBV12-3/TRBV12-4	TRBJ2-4	ASSLGVGNIQY
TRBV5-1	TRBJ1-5	ASSLGQGVGEPQH
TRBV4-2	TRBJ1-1	ASSQSGRTEAF
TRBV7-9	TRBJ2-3	ASSPGDSGFTDTQY